The text below deals with one T cell receptor beta chain. This clonotype was counted only a few times. What antigen it recognizes has not been identified. No much larger clone is present one base from it, and per-base qualities are unavailable. The CDR3 starts with the cysteine, ends with the phenylalanine, and has 14 residues. Only CDR3 DNA remains: 42 bases, in frame from the first base. The junction shows trimming of 2 bases on V and 2 bases on J, plus 10 bases between the germline ends. Looking up the germline V gene yields CDR1 SGHRS and CDR2 YFSETQ. TCR cDNA was synthesized by 5'RACE template switching, which introduced a universal primer site and unique molecular identifiers. Priming for cDNA synthesis came from both the TCR alpha and TCR beta constant segments. Libraries were amplified in two PCR steps, with sample barcodes and sequencing adapters added in the second step. Sequencing of libraries was performed on Illumina HiSeq 2500 (2x100 bp) or NovaSeq (2x150 bp). Per the original workflow: Reads were demultiplexed and collapsed into UMI consensus sequences with MIGEC, and V(D)J alignment was performed with MiXCR. Vaccine-responding clonotypes were identified with edgeR using replicate PBMC samples, with FDR below 0.01 and a log2 fold change above 5 up to day 15 being required. Each bulk clonotype received a CD4 or CD8 identity based on whether the sequenced CD4 or CD8 repertoire contained that clonotype at higher abundance. TCRdb passed the public sequencing reads through fastp at Q25 and MiXCR, retaining productive beta sequences. Each CDR3 protein appears once, grouped with its most common genes and DNA. The V and J calls and clone size are TCRdb's, not the authors'. Across this sample there are approximately 580,000 distinct CDR3 sequences, with about 17% seen only once. The top ten clonotypes cover 17% of the sample.

This record belongs to a study of T cells after yellow fever vaccination (dated by TCRdb to between 2019 and 2020). General notes on the study: Libraries from fractions with low cell numbers were prepared with the SMART-Seq v4 Ultra Low Input RNA kit. Two healthy male donors, one aged 18 to 30 and one aged 30 to 40 years, made up the cohort. Bulk PBMC replicates and cell subsets were isolated from blood drawn at multiple timepoints before and after both primary and secondary immunization. To follow T-cell clones before and after both primary and booster YFV17D yellow fever vaccination, bulk TCR alpha and beta repertoires underwent longitudinal sequencing.

This sample's treatment or condition label indicates: live attenuated yellow fever vaccine strain. At each blood-draw timepoint, two biological replicates of bulk PBMCs were obtained. PBMCs were isolated from peripheral blood using a standard Ficoll-Paque protocol. TriZol was used to extract RNA from bulk PBMCs, CD4 and CD8 fractions, and dextramer-positive and dextramer-negative fractions. Overall study results and their limits: Compared with the primary T-cell response, the secondary T-cell response was weaker but faster, peaking on day 5 rather than day 15. Only two donors were included in the study, so the extent to which the findings can be generalized is limited. Computational filtering was required because FACS-sorted repertoires could contain abundant contaminating clonotypes from the bulk population. A small share of clonotypes occurred in both CD4 and CD8 compartments, likely arising from convergent recombination. After the booster, most clones that had expanded after primary vaccination were detected again (around 97% of CD4 and roughly 86% of CD8), suggesting broad maintenance of memory.

The sequence was collected from a man between 18 and 29 years old who received the YFV17D yellow fever vaccine. This specimen was PBMCs, taken about 5 days after the first yellow fever vaccination. The rearrangement combines TRBV5-1 with TRBJ1-1; no D gene call is confident. The CDR3 reads CASSFGFGNTEAFF. The DNA reads TGCGCCAGCAGCTTCGGATTCGGCAACACTGAAGCTTTCTTT.